These 23 T cell receptor beta chains were all obtained from the same sample, sequenced in a study of PD-L1 blockade in urothelial cancer. As for time point: pretreatment peripheral blood. Libraries were prepared by immunoSEQ multiplex PCR; TCRdb keeps only in-frame clonotypes and omits some of them. The repertoire includes 100,000 to 150,000 clones, about 81% of them detected once, and roughly 3.2% sits in the top ten. The sample in question was PBMCs, obtained around atezolizumab (anti-PD-L1) treatment. The receptors derive from a man in his fifties with urothelial cancer.

The rearrangement joins TRBV15 to TRBJ2-1; the match to TRBD2 covers 13 bases. The CDR3 runs 16 residues. Germline CDR1 reads LNHNV; CDR2 reads YYDKDF (reference sequence). V lost 2 bases, J lost 4 bases, and 2 bases stayed unmatched. CDR3 sequence (DNA): TGTGCCACCAGCAGAAGACTAGCGGGAGGTTACAATGAGCAGTTCTTC. It translates to CATSRRLAGGYNEQFF.

This chain joins TRBV9 and TRBJ1-1; 12 nucleotides agree with TRBD1. This CDR3 region has 16 residues. The junction had 8 bases not matched to a gene; V was cut back by 4 bases and J by 4 bases. In germline, CDR1 is SGDLS, CDR2 YYNGEE. The CDR3 DNA is TGTGCCAGCAGCCTGGGGGGACAGGGGGCGAGCACTGAAGCTTTCTTT. It yields the protein CASSLGGQGASTEAFF. The variable domain in full, with the rest retrieved from reference TRBV9 and TRBJ1-1, is DSGVTQTPKHLITATGQRVTLRCSPRSGDLSVYWYQQSLDQGLQFLIQYYNGEERAKGNILERFSAQQFPDLHSELNLSSLELGDSALYFCASSLGGQGASTEAFFGQGTRLTVV.

This chain uses TRBV19 with TRBJ2-5, with 14 positions matching TRBD2. Germline CDR1 and CDR2: LNHDA and SQIVND (reference sequence). Trimming cost V 10 bases and J 5 bases; bases outside gene matches: 9. The CDR3 extends over 15 amino acids. CDR3 bases: TGTGCCACCGGACTAGCGGGAGGTCGGGCGGAGACCCAGTACTTC. Encoded protein: CATGLAGGRAETQYF.

The chain is built from TRBV7-8 and TRBJ2-1; TRBD2 matches at 8 bases. The CDR3 contains 16 residues. The germline CDR1 and CDR2 sequences are SGHVS and FQNEAQ. J lost 4 bases, V lost 4 bases, and 9 bases had no gene match. The CDR3 reads CASSSPVGGGYNEQFF. The CDR3, as DNA: TGTGCCAGCAGCTCCCCGGTTGGCGGGGGGTACAATGAGCAGTTCTTC. Full variable domain (missing parts from reference TRBV7-8 and TRBJ2-1): GAGVSQSPRYKVAKRGQDVALRCDPISGHVSLFWYQQALGQGPEFLTYFQNEAQLDKSGLPSDRFFAERPEGSVSTLKIQRTQQEDSAVYLCASSSPVGGGYNEQFFGPGTRLTVL.

The CDR3 spells CASSPSRGLNEKLFF. DNA of the CDR3: TGTGCCAGCAGCCCCTCGAGGGGGCTGAATGAAAAACTGTTTTTT. This chain uses TRBV7-2 with TRBJ1-4; TRBD1 matches 7 bases. Germline-derived CDR1 and CDR2 are SGHTA and FQGNSA. There are 15 residues in the CDR3. The trim removed 5 bases at V and 5 bases at J, leaving 8 bases unmatched.

This clone was counted a few times. The chain employs TRBV6-5 and TRBJ1-2, with TRBD1 matching 11 bases. Trimming at V came to 4 bases and at J to 8 bases, leaving 9 bases not matched to a gene. The CDR3 spans 15 residues. Germline V gene lookup returns CDR1 MNHEY and CDR2 SVGAGI. The DNA for the CDR3 is TGTGCCAGCAGTTGGAAGGGACAGGGGGTCGGCGGCTACACCTTC. It encodes CASSWKGQGVGGYTF.

This clone was seen a single time. The chain uses TRBV5-1 and TRBJ2-7; 7 nucleotides agree with TRBD1. The germline gives CDR1 SGHRS, CDR2 YFSETQ. The CDR3 length is 14 residues. V gave up 7 bases and J gave up 3 bases; unmatched junction bases: 10. In DNA form, the CDR3 reads TGCGCCAGCGGGCCTGGGACAGCCGGCTACGAGCAGTACTTC. Protein: CASGPGTAGYEQYF.

The chain employs TRBV30 and TRBJ1-5, with D hard to call. The V end lost 0 bases, the J end lost 2 bases, and 14 bases lay between the germline ends. CDR3 size: 16 residues. Germline assignment: CDR1 GTSNPN and CDR2 SVGIG (reference sequence). The CDR3 here is CAWSVPTGSRNQPQHF. The CDR3, as DNA: TGTGCCTGGAGTGTACCCACGGGGAGTCGCAATCAGCCCCAGCATTTT.

The gene calls are TRBV14 and TRBJ2-4; no clear D gene. V lost 4 bases and J lost 0, with 7 bases in between. The V gene's germline CDR1 is SGHDN and CDR2 FVKESK. The CDR3 is 14 residues long. The CDR3 DNA is TGTGCCAGCAGCCTGGCTGGAGCCAAAAACATTCAGTACTTC. This encodes CASSLAGAKNIQYF.

The chain joins TRBV28 to TRBJ2-7, with a tentative D call TRBD1 (6 bases). The V gene lost 1 base and the J gene lost 4 bases, with 11 bases spanning the gap. Germline lookup yields CDR1 MDHEN and CDR2 SYDVKM. The CDR3 sequence is 14 residues long. CDR3 coding DNA: TGTGCCAGCAGTTTATACAGGGCGGGTTACGAGCAGTACTTC. Residues: CASSLYRAGYEQYF.

This sequence joins TRBV10-1 and TRBJ2-3; 7 bases align to TRBD2. Unmatched junction bases numbered 5, after V lost 4 bases and J lost 4 bases. Looked up from germline, CDR1 is WNHNN and CDR2 is SYGVQD (reference sequence). This CDR3 is 14 amino acids long. The CDR3 loop reads CASSVGGSADTQYF. The CDR3 DNA reads TGCGCCAGCAGTGTCGGCGGGAGTGCAGATACGCAGTATTTT.

V is TRBV6-5 and J is TRBJ1-2, with 8 bases aligning to TRBD1. Unmatched junction bases numbered 8, after V lost 6 bases and J lost 5 bases. CDR1 is MNHEY and CDR2 is SVGAGI in the germline V gene. There are 14 residues in the CDR3. The CDR3 spells CASRPDRGGYGYTF. As DNA, the CDR3 is TGTGCCAGCAGACCAGACAGGGGAGGATATGGCTACACCTTC.

The CDR3 loop is CASSPGARQETQYF. CDR3 bases: TGTGCCAGCAGTCCAGGGGCACGGCAAGAGACCCAGTACTTC. V is TRBV2 and J is TRBJ2-5; weak D call: TRBD1 (6 bases). The V end was cut by 5 bases, the J end by 2 bases, with 12 bases between. Looked up from germline, CDR1 is SNHLY and CDR2 is FYNNEI. This CDR3 has 14 amino acids. Variable domain in full (rest from reference TRBV2 and TRBJ2-5): EPEVTQTPSHQVTQMGQEVILRCVPISNHLYFYWYRQILGQKVEFLVSFYNNEISEKSEIFDDQFSVERPDGSNFTLKIRSTKLEDSAMYFCASSPGARQETQYFGPGTRLLVL.

This clone was detected only once. At one end, the junction sequence differs from germline, possibly due to a read error. V and J are TRBV7-7 and TRBJ2-5; the D gene is possibly TRBD2 (7 bases). Germline V lookup: CDR1 SSHAT, CDR2 FNYEAQ (reference sequence). The CDR3 has 15 residues. The CDR3 sequence: CASSASPQGGETQYF. The CDR3, as DNA: TGTGCTAGCAGCGCCAGCCCACAGGGAGGGGAGACCCAGTACTTC.

V gene TRBV15 combines with J gene TRBJ2-7, with 9 bases fitting TRBD1. V shed 5 bases and J 4 bases; nucleotides not matched to a gene: 3. CDR1 and CDR2 from the germline V gene are LNHNV and YYDKDF (reference sequence). This CDR3 has 13 residues. The CDR3 coding sequence is TGTGCCACCAGCTTCGGGACAGGGTACGAGCAGTACTTC. Amino acid sequence: CATSFGTGYEQYF.

This clone was recorded only once. V usage is TRBV7-9 and J usage is TRBJ2-5; tentative D call: TRBD2 (6 bases). CDR3 length: 14 residues. Trimming removed 7 bases from V and 2 bases from J, with 14 bases in between. Germline V CDR1 and CDR2: SEHNR, FQNEAQ (reference sequence). The CDR3, as DNA: TGTGCCAGCACCCTAAGCGGGTTGCAAGAGACCCAGTACTTC. Encoded protein: CASTLSGLQETQYF.

The gene calls are TRBV27 and TRBJ2-1; 9 bases fit TRBD2. CDR1 is MNHEY and CDR2 is SMNVEV in the germline V gene (reference sequence). V lost 4 bases and J lost 9; bases outside the gene matches: 13. The CDR3 sequence is 16 residues long. This chain's CDR3 is CASSSGGLAWGSEQFF. The CDR3 DNA sequence: TGTGCCAGCAGTTCGGGGGGACTAGCTTGGGGGAGTGAGCAGTTCTTC.

V usage is TRBV28 and J usage is TRBJ2-5, with TRBD2 identical over 8 bases. Germline V gene sequence: CDR1 MDHEN, CDR2 SYDVKM. The CDR3 runs to 17 residues. V was clipped by 3 bases and J by 5 bases; unmatched bases: 14. The CDR3, as DNA: TGTGCCAGCAGTTTCAACCAAAAGCGGGAGCGGTATGAGACCCAGTACTTC. This gives the protein CASSFNQKRERYETQYF. Full variable domain (missing parts from reference TRBV28 and TRBJ2-5): DVKVTQSSRYLVKRTGEKVFLECVQDMDHENMFWYRQDPGLGLRLIYFSYDVKMKEKGDIPEGYSVSREKKERFSLILESASTNQTSMYLCASSFNQKRERYETQYFGPGTRLLVL.

The chain employs TRBV5-6 and TRBJ2-1; TRBD2 matches at 7 bases. This CDR3 is built from 11 residues. V shed 4 bases, J shed 9 bases, and the junction held 1 base outside the gene matches. Germline assignment: CDR1 SGHDT and CDR2 YYEEEE. The CDR3 here is CASSAGVEQFF. The CDR3 bases are TGTGCCAGCAGCGCGGGAGTTGAGCAGTTCTTC.

This chain connects TRBV18 to TRBJ2-7; TRBD1 is a possible D gene (5 bases). Germline-derived CDR1 and CDR2 are KGHSH and LQKENI. Deletions cut 5 bases from V and 6 bases from J, with 14 bases between. The CDR3 extends over 13 amino acids. CDR3 nucleotides: TGTGCCAGCTCATTAACAGGCGGTGGCGAGCAGTACTTC. Amino acids: CASSLTGGGEQYF. Together with reference TRBV18 and TRBJ2-7, the CDR3 gives the full variable domain: NAGVMQNPRHLVRRRGQEARLRCSPMKGHSHVYWYRQLPEEGLKFMVYLQKENIIDESGMPKERFSAEFPKEGPSILRIQQVVRGDSAAYFCASSLTGGGEQYFGPGTRLTVT.

This clone appeared a single time. This chain joins TRBV7-9 and TRBJ2-2, with 13 bases lining up with TRBD2. CDR3 length equals 19 residues. Germline V gene sequence: CDR1 SEHNR, CDR2 FQNEAQ (reference sequence). With V trimmed by 2 bases and J by 7 bases, 13 bases remained unmatched. The CDR3 coding sequence is TGTGCCAGCAGCTTAAAGCCCGGACTAGCGGGAGTCAATGGCGGGGAGCTGTTTTTT. Encoded protein: CASSLKPGLAGVNGGELFF.

The chain employs TRBV19 and TRBJ2-3; TRBD2 agrees at 11 bases. The germline V gene encodes CDR1 LNHDA and CDR2 SQIVND (reference sequence). The CDR3 runs to 11 residues. Trimming took 8 bases from V and 15 from J; bases not matched to a gene: 7. The CDR3 loop reads CASGTLAGVYF. CDR3 DNA sequence: TGTGCCAGTGGAACACTAGCGGGAGTATATTTT.

The gene calls are TRBV30 and TRBJ2-3; 9 bases map to TRBD2. With V trimmed by 3 bases and J by 5 bases, 9 bases remained unmatched. The germline gives CDR1 GTSNPN, CDR2 SVGIG (reference sequence). The CDR3 sequence is 15 residues long. This chain's CDR3 is CAWRGLAGLGDTQYF. CDR3 DNA sequence: TGTGCCTGGAGGGGGCTAGCGGGGCTGGGAGATACGCAGTATTTT.